This is a list of T cell receptor beta chains from one sample in a study of T cell responses to AZD1222 COVID-19 vaccine. Measured with immunoSEQ multiplex PCR; TCRdb has only the in-frame clones, and not every one. The table shows over 130,000 clones, with approximately 92% occurring only once. The sequences come from peripheral blood, collected 28 days after the second AZD1222 dose. These receptor sequences come from an adult who received the AZD1222 COVID-19 vaccine. CDR3s include the opening cysteine and the closing phenylalanine or tryptophan. The order of the fields is CDR3 DNA, CDR3 protein, J gene, CDR3 length, D gene, V gene, clone size. A D gene is named only where the DNA matches it firmly. Size tells how often a clone was seen (once, few, many) or the class of an expanded clone, and some rows leave it out.

CDR3 DNA: TGTGCCAGCAGCCAAAGAACTGCTAATCAGCCCCAGCATTTT; CDR3 protein: CASSQRTANQPQHF; J gene: TRBJ1-5; CDR3 length: 14; D gene: NA; V gene: TRBV3-1/TRBV3-2; clone size: NA
CDR3 DNA: TGTGCCAGCTCACCACCGCAGGGGGGGGCGAACAATGAGCAGTTCTTC; CDR3 protein: CASSPPQGGANNEQFF; J gene: TRBJ2-1; CDR3 length: 16; D gene: NA; V gene: TRBV18; clone size: once
CDR3 DNA: TGTGCCAGCAGCTCACAACCTAGGGGTAAGAACACTGAAGCTTTCTTT; CDR3 protein: CASSSQPRGKNTEAFF; J gene: TRBJ1-1; CDR3 length: 16; D gene: NA; V gene: TRBV7-9; clone size: NA
CDR3 DNA: TGTGCCAGCAGCTTAAGCGCCGGGACAGCCTTCAATGAGCAGTTCTTC; CDR3 protein: CASSLSAGTAFNEQFF; J gene: TRBJ2-1; CDR3 length: 16; D gene: TRBD1; V gene: TRBV7-6; clone size: NA
CDR3 DNA: TGTGCCAGCAGCTTAACGCTAGTCGGCCCCCTATACAATGAGCAGTTCTTC; CDR3 protein: CASSLTLVGPLYNEQFF; J gene: TRBJ2-1; CDR3 length: 17; D gene: NA; V gene: TRBV11-2; clone size: NA
CDR3 DNA: TGTGCCTGGACAGAGGAAAACACTGAAGCTTTCTTT; CDR3 protein: CAWTEENTEAFF; J gene: TRBJ1-1; CDR3 length: 12; D gene: NA; V gene: TRBV30; clone size: NA
CDR3 DNA: TGTGCCAGCAGCGTAGGACTAGCGGGAAGAACCGGGGAGCTGTTTTTT; CDR3 protein: CASSVGLAGRTGELFF; J gene: TRBJ2-2; CDR3 length: 16; D gene: TRBD2; V gene: TRBV9; clone size: few
CDR3 DNA: TGTGCCAGCAGCCCCCCCGGGACAGGGGTTAACTATGGCTACACCTTC; CDR3 protein: CASSPPGTGVNYGYTF; J gene: TRBJ1-2; CDR3 length: 16; D gene: TRBD1; V gene: TRBV5-6; clone size: NA
CDR3 DNA: TGCGCCAGCAGCTTGGGACAGGGGGCTTCAGACTATGGCTACACCTTC; CDR3 protein: CASSLGQGASDYGYTF; J gene: TRBJ1-2; CDR3 length: 16; D gene: TRBD1; V gene: TRBV5-1; clone size: NA
CDR3 DNA: TGTGCCAGCAGCTCGACAGACCGGAACACTGAAGCTTTCTTT; CDR3 protein: CASSSTDRNTEAFF; J gene: TRBJ1-1; CDR3 length: 14; D gene: NA; V gene: TRBV5-4; clone size: NA
CDR3 DNA: TGTGCCAGCAGTTTAAGCCCACCTGTGTGGTCCACAGATACGCAGTATTTT; CDR3 protein: CASSLSPPVWSTDTQYF; J gene: TRBJ2-3; CDR3 length: 17; D gene: NA; V gene: TRBV27; clone size: NA
CDR3 DNA: TGTGCCAGCAGTGACATTGGAAGGGGGGCTGAAGCTTTCTTT; CDR3 protein: CASSDIGRGAEAFF; J gene: TRBJ1-1; CDR3 length: 14; D gene: NA; V gene: TRBV2; clone size: NA
CDR3 DNA: TGCGCCAGCAGCTTGACAGGGGGTTACAATGAGCAGTTCTTC; CDR3 protein: CASSLTGGYNEQFF; J gene: TRBJ2-1; CDR3 length: 14; D gene: TRBD1; V gene: TRBV5-1; clone size: NA
CDR3 DNA: TGTGCCAGCAGTTTATCGCCAAAAGGAGGGGATACGCAGTATTTT; CDR3 protein: CASSLSPKGGDTQYF; J gene: TRBJ2-3; CDR3 length: 15; D gene: NA; V gene: TRBV27; clone size: NA
CDR3 DNA: TGTGCCAGCAGCCTCGGAGGGGGGCCGGGGGAAAAACTGTTTTTT; CDR3 protein: CASSLGGGPGEKLFF; J gene: TRBJ1-4; CDR3 length: 15; D gene: NA; V gene: TRBV3-1/TRBV3-2; clone size: NA
CDR3 DNA: TGTGCCAGCAGCCCGGACGGAACTGGAAACACCATATATTTT; CDR3 protein: CASSPDGTGNTIYF; J gene: TRBJ1-3; CDR3 length: 14; D gene: NA; V gene: TRBV9; clone size: few